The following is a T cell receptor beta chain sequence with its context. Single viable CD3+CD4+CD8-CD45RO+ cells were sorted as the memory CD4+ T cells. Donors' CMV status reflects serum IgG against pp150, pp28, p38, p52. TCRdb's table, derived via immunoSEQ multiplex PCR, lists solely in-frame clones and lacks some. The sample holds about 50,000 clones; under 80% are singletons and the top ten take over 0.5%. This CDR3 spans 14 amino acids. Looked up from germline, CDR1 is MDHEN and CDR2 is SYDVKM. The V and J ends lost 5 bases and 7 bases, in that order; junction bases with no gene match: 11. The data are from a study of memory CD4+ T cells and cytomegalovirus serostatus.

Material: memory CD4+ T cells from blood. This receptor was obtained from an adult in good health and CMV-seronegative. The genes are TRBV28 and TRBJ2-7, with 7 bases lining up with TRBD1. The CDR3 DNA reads TGTGCCAGCAGTGAGAAGGCGGCAGGGGGAGAGCAGTACTTC. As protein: CASSEKAAGGEQYF.